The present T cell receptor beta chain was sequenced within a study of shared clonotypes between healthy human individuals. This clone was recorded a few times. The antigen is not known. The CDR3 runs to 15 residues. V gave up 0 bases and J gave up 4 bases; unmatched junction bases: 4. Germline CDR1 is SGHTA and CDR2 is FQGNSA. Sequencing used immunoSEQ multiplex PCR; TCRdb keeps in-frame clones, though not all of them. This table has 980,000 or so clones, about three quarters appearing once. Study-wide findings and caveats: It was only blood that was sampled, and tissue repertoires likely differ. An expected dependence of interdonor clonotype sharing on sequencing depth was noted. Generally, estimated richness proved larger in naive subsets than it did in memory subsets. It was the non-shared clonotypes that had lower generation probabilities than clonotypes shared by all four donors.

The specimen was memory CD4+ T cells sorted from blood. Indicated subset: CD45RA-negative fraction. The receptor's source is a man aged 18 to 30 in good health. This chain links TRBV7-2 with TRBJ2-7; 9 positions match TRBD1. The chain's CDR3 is CASSLAPDRGYEQYF. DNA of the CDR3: TGTGCCAGCAGCTTAGCGCCCGACAGGGGGTACGAGCAGTACTTC.